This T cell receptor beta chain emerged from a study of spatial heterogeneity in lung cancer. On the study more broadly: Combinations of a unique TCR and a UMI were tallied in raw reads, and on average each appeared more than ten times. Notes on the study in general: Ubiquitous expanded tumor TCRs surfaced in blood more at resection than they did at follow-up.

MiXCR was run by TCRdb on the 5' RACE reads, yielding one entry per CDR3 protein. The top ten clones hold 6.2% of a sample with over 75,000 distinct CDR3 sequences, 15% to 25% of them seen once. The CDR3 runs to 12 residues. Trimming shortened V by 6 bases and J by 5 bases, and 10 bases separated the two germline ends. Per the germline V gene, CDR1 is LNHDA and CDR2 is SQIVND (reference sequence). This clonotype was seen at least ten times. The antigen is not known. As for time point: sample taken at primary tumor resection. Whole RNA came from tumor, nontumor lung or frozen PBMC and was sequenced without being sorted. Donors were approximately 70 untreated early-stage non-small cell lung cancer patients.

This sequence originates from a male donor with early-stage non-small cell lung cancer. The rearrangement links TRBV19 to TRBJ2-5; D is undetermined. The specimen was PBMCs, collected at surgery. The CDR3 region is CASSSVRETQYF. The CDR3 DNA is TGTGCCAGTAGCTCTGTTAGGGAGACCCAGTACTTC.